This entry lists 29 T cell receptor beta chains sequenced from one sample in a study of blood T cell repertoires in COVID-19. This table comes from immunoSEQ multiplex PCR, and its TCRdb copy is limited to in-frame clones, with some not included. The sample has approximately 170,000 clones, around 84% seen once. The sample comprised PBMCs or T cells enriched from blood (not recorded which). Receptor source: a woman between 50 and 59 years old who had recovered from COVID-19.

This chain uses TRBV6-2 or TRBV6-3 with TRBJ1-1; D unclear. The CDR3 runs to 12 residues. V lost 2 bases and J 5 bases, leaving 6 bases between the germline ends. The germline V gene has CDR1 MNHEY and CDR2 SVGEGT. The DNA of the CDR3 is TGTGCCAGCAGTTACGCGCGAACTGAAGCTTTCTTT. This gives the protein CASSYARTEAFF.

This clone was counted between two and nine times. The chain joins TRBV12-3 or TRBV12-4 to TRBJ1-1, with no clear D. The CDR3 runs to 13 residues. V lost 6 bases and J 4 bases, leaving 12 bases between the germline ends. The CDR3 sequence is CASSRSDTTEAFF. CDR3 nucleotide sequence: TGTGCCAGCAGCCGCTCTGACACCACTGAAGCTTTCTTT.

The chain has TRBV9 and TRBJ2-2, with 7 positions matching TRBD2. This CDR3 has 15 residues. Trimming cost V 3 bases and J 5 bases; bases outside gene matches: 7. Per germline, CDR1 SGDLS and CDR2 YYNGEE. Here the CDR3 DNA reads TGTGCCAGCAGCGCCCGGGACTACCCGACCGGGGAGCTGTTTTTT. This translates into CASSARDYPTGELFF. The full variable domain, rest sourced from reference TRBV9 and TRBJ2-2, is DSGVTQTPKHLITATGQRVTLRCSPRSGDLSVYWYQQSLDQGLQFLIQYYNGEERAKGNILERFSAQQFPDLHSELNLSSLELGDSALYFCASSARDYPTGELFFGEGSRLTVL.

The chain joins TRBV29-1 to TRBJ1-2; 7 positions match TRBD1. The length of the CDR3 is 13 residues. The J segment lost 5 bases and the V segment lost 6 bases, leaving 9 bases of the junction unmatched. Germline CDR1 reads SQVTM; CDR2 reads ANQGSEA. The CDR3 is CSVVTGNGYGYTF. In DNA form, the CDR3 reads TGCAGCGTCGTGACAGGGAATGGTTATGGCTACACCTTC.

The gene calls are TRBV6-2 or TRBV6-3 and TRBJ2-5; D possibly corresponds to TRBD2 (7 bases). Germline CDR1 reads MNHEY; CDR2 reads SVGEGT. CDR3 length equals 15 residues. Deletions cut 3 bases from V and 1 base from J, with 12 bases between. CDR3 residues: CASSYLGGRQETQYF. CDR3 DNA sequence: TGTGCCAGCAGTTATCTCGGGGGGCGCCAAGAGACCCAGTACTTC.

The genes are TRBV7-9 and TRBJ1-2; 9 nucleotides align to TRBD1. Trimming cost V 1 base and J 1 base; bases outside gene matches: 1. Germline CDR1 SEHNR, CDR2 FQNEAQ (reference sequence). This CDR3 has 15 amino acids. The CDR3 loop reads CASSLGTGDNYGYTF. The DNA for the CDR3 is TGTGCCAGCAGCTTAGGGACAGGGGATAACTATGGCTACACCTTC.

On this clone itself: Distinct nucleotide sequences in the sample also encode this CDR3. This chain links TRBV28 with TRBJ1-2, with D perhaps matching TRBD1 (5 bases). This CDR3 is built from 11 residues. Trimming removed 4 bases at V and 7 bases at J, with 7 bases between. CDR1 is MDHEN and CDR2 is SYDVKM in the germline V gene. The CDR3 sequence is CASSSGRGYTF. CDR3 coding DNA: TGTGCCAGCAGTTCAGGGCGTGGCTACACCTTC.

The rearrangement links TRBV15 to TRBJ1-3; D not certain. Deletions cut 0 bases from V and 4 bases from J, with 10 bases between. The CDR3 is made up of 15 amino acids. Germline lookup yields CDR1 LNHNV and CDR2 YYDKDF (reference sequence). CDR3 protein: CATSREPIRGNTIYF. Here the CDR3 DNA reads TGTGCCACCAGCAGAGAACCAATTCGGGGAAACACCATATATTTT. Combining the CDR3 with reference TRBV15 and TRBJ1-3 gives the whole variable domain DAMVIQNPRYQVTQFGKPVTLSCSQTLNHNVMYWYQQKSSQAPKLLFHYYDKDFNNEADTPDNFQSRRPNTSFCFLDIRSPGLGDTAMYLCATSREPIRGNTIYFGEGSWLTVV.

This clone has only one observation. The chain has TRBV7-9 and TRBJ2-6, with a weak D call TRBD2 (5 bases). Trimming took 8 bases from V and 1 from J, leaving 9 bases between them. This CDR3 has 14 amino acids. The germline CDR1 and CDR2 sequences are SEHNR and FQNEAQ (reference sequence). The CDR3 coding sequence is TGTGCCAGCGAAAGGGAGTCTGGGGCCAACGTCCTGACTTTC. It specifies CASERESGANVLTF.

The rearrangement joins TRBV24-1 to TRBJ1-2, with D uncertain. This CDR3 comprises 12 residues. Trimming left V 4 bases short and J 5 bases short, with 7 bases between. Looked up from germline, CDR1 is KGHDR and CDR2 is SFDVKD. Here the CDR3 reads CATSDGGYGYTF. Written as DNA, the CDR3 is TGTGCCACCAGTGACGGTGGTTATGGCTACACCTTC.

This chain joins TRBV11-2 and TRBJ2-7; 8 nucleotides line up with TRBD1. CDR1 SGHAT and CDR2 FQNNGV come from the germline V gene. J lost 6 bases, V lost 5 bases, and 6 bases had no gene match. CDR3 length: 13 residues. Here the CDR3 reads CASSKDRVGEQYF. In nucleotides, the CDR3 is TGTGCCAGCAGCAAGGACAGGGTCGGCGAGCAGTACTTC.

V gene TRBV18 combines with J gene TRBJ2-5; unclear D gene. Per the germline V gene, CDR1 is KGHSH and CDR2 is LQKENI. Trimming cost V 3 bases and J 0 bases, with 2 bases left between them. The CDR3 sequence is 12 residues long. The DNA for the CDR3 is TGTGCCAGCTCACCCGACCAAGAGACCCAGTACTTC. This encodes CASSPDQETQYF.

V gene TRBV2 combines with J gene TRBJ2-5, with TRBD2 matching 9 bases. The CDR3 runs 18 residues. The trim removed 6 bases at V and 5 bases at J, leaving 19 bases unmatched. The germline CDR1 and CDR2 sequences are SNHLY and FYNNEI. The CDR3 nucleotides are TGTGCCAGCAGCCCCCCCTGGCTAGCGGGGCCGGGGGGGGAGACCCAGTACTTC. Its protein product is CASSPPWLAGPGGETQYF.

The DNA of the CDR3 is TGCGCCAGCAGCTTGGCCCCAGCGGCCGTCAATGAGCAGTTCTTC. Its protein is CASSLAPAAVNEQFF. This rearrangement joins TRBV5-1 to TRBJ2-1; tentatively, D is TRBD2 (5 bases). The CDR3 is 15 residues long. Per the germline V gene, CDR1 is SGHRS and CDR2 is YFSETQ. Trimming stripped 0 bases from V and 6 bases from J, with 13 bases between.

This sequence joins TRBV11-3 and TRBJ1-2; a possible D gene is TRBD1 (5 bases). Germline V gene data show CDR1 as SGHNT and CDR2 as YENEEA. V shed 0 bases and J shed 5 bases, with 10 bases lying between them. The CDR3 sequence is 14 residues long. The CDR3 spells CASSLDPGRYGYTF. The CDR3 DNA sequence: TGTGCCAGCAGCTTAGACCCAGGGAGGTATGGCTACACCTTC.

This clone was recorded a few times. The V call is TRBV5-3, the J call TRBJ2-1; 12 bases align to TRBD1. Being an ORF, TRBV5-3 has a function that is uncertain. The ends lost 2 bases at V and 7 bases at J; junction bases unmatched: 7. CDR3 size: 16 residues. The CDR3 coding sequence is TGTGCCAGAAGCTTTCTCCGGGACAGGGGGCGGAATGAGCAGTTCTTC. Protein product: CARSFLRDRGRNEQFF.

This chain joins TRBV19 and TRBJ1-1; no firm D call. This CDR3 spans 13 amino acids. V was cut by 0 bases and J by 7 bases, with 9 bases left in between. CDR1 and CDR2 (germline): LNHDA, SQIVND (reference sequence). The CDR3 here is CASSIDGRLEAFF. DNA of the CDR3: TGTGCCAGTAGTATAGACGGGAGACTTGAAGCTTTCTTT.

The V and J genes are TRBV7-2 and TRBJ2-2; perhaps TRBD1 as D (6 bases). The CDR3 runs to 15 residues. V was cut by 3 bases and J by 3 bases, with 11 bases left in between. Per the germline V gene, CDR1 is SGHTA and CDR2 is FQGNSA. The CDR3 coding sequence is TGTGCCAGCAGCTTCAGGGGATTCGACACCGGGGAGCTGTTTTTT. Translating gives CASSFRGFDTGELFF.

The chain recombines TRBV7-3 with TRBJ1-2; D unresolved. The CDR3 consists of 13 residues. Germline V gene data show CDR1 as SGHTA and CDR2 as FQGTGA. The V gene lost 5 bases and the J gene lost 8 bases, with 15 bases spanning the gap. As DNA, the CDR3 is TGTGCCAGCAGCCCCGACGGGGTAGGAGGCTACACCTTC. Its protein product is CASSPDGVGGYTF. Drawing the rest from reference TRBV7-3 and TRBJ1-2, the complete variable domain is GAGVSQTPSNKVTEKGKYVELRCDPISGHTALYWYRQSLGQGPEFLIYFQGTGAADDSGLPNDRFFAVRPEGSVSTLKIQRTERGDSAVYLCASSPDGVGGYTFGSGTRLTVV.

The CDR3 loop reads CASSLALAGVRVEQFF. CDR3 bases: TGTGCCAGCAGCTTAGCCCTGGCGGGAGTCAGAGTCGAGCAGTTCTTC. V gene TRBV7-2 combines with J gene TRBJ2-1, with 7 bases identical to TRBD2. Germline lookup yields CDR1 SGHTA and CDR2 FQGNSA. CDR3 length: 16 amino acids. Trimming removed 0 bases from V and 10 bases from J; junction bases left unmatched: 12.

V gene TRBV7-9 combines with J gene TRBJ2-7, with D possibly being TRBD1 (5 bases). From germline, CDR1 is SEHNR and CDR2 FQNEAQ (reference sequence). Trimming removed 0 bases from V and 0 bases from J, with 9 bases in between. CDR3 length equals 15 residues. The DNA of the CDR3 is TGTGCCAGCAGCTTAGCGAAGGGGCCCTCCTACGAGCAGTACTTC. Encoded protein: CASSLAKGPSYEQYF. Using reference TRBV7-9 and TRBJ2-7 for the parts outside the CDR3, the full variable domain is DTGVSQNPRHKITKRGQNVTFRCDPISEHNRLYWYRQTLGQGPEFLTYFQNEAQLEKSRLLSDRFSAERPKGSFSTLEIQRTEQGDSAMYLCASSLAKGPSYEQYFGPGTRLTVT.

The chain recombines TRBV10-3 with TRBJ2-7; D is uncertain. Per the germline V gene, CDR1 is ENHRY and CDR2 is SYGVKD. Deletions cut 3 bases from V and 0 bases from J, with 3 bases between. The CDR3 loop spans 12 amino acids. The CDR3 DNA sequence: TGTGCCATCAGTGACAGCTCCTACGAGCAGTACTTC. Its translation is CAISDSSYEQYF.

V is TRBV6-2 or TRBV6-3 and J is TRBJ2-1; TRBD2 aligns across 13 bases. Germline loops: CDR1 MNHEY, CDR2 SVGEGT. The CDR3 sequence is 17 residues long. Unmatched junction bases numbered 8, after V lost 1 base and J lost 8 bases. This chain's CDR3 is CASSYLPGLAGHHEQFF. CDR3 sequence (DNA): TGTGCCAGCAGTTACTTGCCGGGACTAGCGGGACACCATGAGCAGTTCTTC.

V is TRBV18 and J is TRBJ1-2; D is unresolved. There are 16 residues in the CDR3. Looked up from germline, CDR1 is KGHSH and CDR2 is LQKENI. Trimming removed 2 bases at V and 7 bases at J, with 20 bases between. The CDR3 region is CASSPSPPAAMGGYTF. CDR3 sequence (DNA): TGTGCCAGCTCACCATCCCCCCCGGCGGCGATGGGTGGCTACACCTTC.

The gene calls are TRBV4-3 and TRBJ1-6; D call uncertain. The germline V gene encodes CDR1 LGHNA and CDR2 YSLEER. This CDR3 is 16 amino acids long. The germline V and J ends were trimmed by 1 base and 7 bases, with 14 bases remaining between them. DNA for the CDR3: TGCGCCAGCAGCCAAGCCGGGGAGAGCAGCAATTCACCCCTCCACTTT. As protein: CASSQAGESSNSPLHF.

This clone showed up just a few times. V and J are TRBV6-4 and TRBJ2-7, with 7 bases lining up with TRBD2. The germline gives CDR1 MRHNA, CDR2 SNTAGT. V gave up 4 bases and J gave up 5 bases; unmatched junction bases: 8. The CDR3 sequence is 14 residues long. The CDR3 sequence: CASSVSGGRDEQYF. CDR3 coding DNA: TGTGCCAGCAGTGTTAGCGGAGGGAGGGACGAGCAGTACTTC.

The chain couples TRBV7-6 to TRBJ1-4; D perhaps matches TRBD1 (6 bases). V shed 5 bases and J shed 7 bases, with 14 bases lying between them. Germline V gene data show CDR1 as SGHVS and CDR2 as FNYEAQ. CDR3 length equals 14 residues. The CDR3 region is CASSLTGTGEKLFF. DNA for the CDR3: TGTGCCAGCAGCCTTACAGGGACGGGTGAAAAACTGTTTTTT. Supplemented by reference TRBV7-6 and TRBJ1-4, the full variable domain reads GAGVSQSPRYKVTKRGQDVALRCDPISGHVSLYWYRQALGQGPEFLTYFNYEAQQDKSGLPNDRFSAERPEGSISTLTIQRTEQRDSAMYRCASSLTGTGEKLFFGSGTQLSVL.

This chain joins TRBV7-3 and TRBJ2-7; D is uncertain. There are 13 residues in the CDR3. Per germline, CDR1 SGHTA and CDR2 FQGTGA. V was cut by 2 bases and J by 7 bases, with 12 bases left in between. As DNA, the CDR3 is TGTGCCAGCAGCTTACCCCCCGCCGGGGAGCAGTACTTC. Translation: CASSLPPAGEQYF.

This chain links TRBV6-6 with TRBJ1-1; 9 bases are shared with TRBD1. The V segment lost 0 bases and the J segment 5 bases; nucleotides outside the gene matches: 7. The CDR3 length is 16 residues. Germline V CDR1 and CDR2: MNHNY, SVGAGI (reference sequence). The CDR3 DNA sequence: TGTGCCAGCAGTTACTCCTTTACGACAGGGGGGACTGAAGCTTTCTTT. Amino acids: CASSYSFTTGGTEAFF.